A selection of T cell receptor beta chains follows, all from one sample in a study of blood T cell repertoires in COVID-19. Produced via immunoSEQ multiplex PCR; TCRdb's table is partial and in-frame only. This table holds about 230,000 clones, roughly 83% found once. Material: peripheral blood. These receptors originate from a woman in her 70s with active or convalescent COVID-19. Both conserved end residues are part of each CDR3. D genes are given only for firm matches. Some rows mark clone size as missing; the rest say once, few, many or name a class of expanded clone.

CDR3nt: TGCGCCAGCAGCTCGGAGGGGCCCCCTAACACTGAAGCTTTCTTT; CDR3aa: CASSSEGPPNTEAFF; d_gene: NA; v_gene: TRBV5-1; j_gene: TRBJ1-1; abundance: NA
CDR3nt: TGTGCCAGCAGCTTCGGGACAGGGTTCAATGAGCAGTTCTTC; CDR3aa: CASSFGTGFNEQFF; d_gene: TRBD1; v_gene: TRBV7-2; j_gene: TRBJ2-1; abundance: NA
CDR3nt: TGTGCCAGCAGTTCTGGTAGAGGCAGGGTAAATTCACCCCTCCACTTT; CDR3aa: CASSSGRGRVNSPLHF; d_gene: NA; v_gene: TRBV6-5; j_gene: TRBJ1-6; abundance: NA
CDR3nt: TGCAGTGCAAGTTTTCCCACAGGGCCCGCTGAAGCTTTCTTT; CDR3aa: CSASFPTGPAEAFF; d_gene: NA; v_gene: TRBV20-1; j_gene: TRBJ1-1; abundance: few
CDR3nt: TGTGCCAGCAGATCCAGGGTTAGCGAGCAGTACTTC; CDR3aa: CASRSRVSEQYF; d_gene: NA; v_gene: TRBV28; j_gene: TRBJ2-7; abundance: NA
CDR3nt: TGTGCCAGCAGCTGGGGGCCCAATGAGCAGTTCTTC; CDR3aa: CASSWGPNEQFF; d_gene: NA; v_gene: TRBV12-3/TRBV12-4; j_gene: TRBJ2-1; abundance: NA
CDR3nt: TGTGCCAGCAGCCTTTACGGGACACTCCAAGAGACCCAGTACTTC; CDR3aa: CASSLYGTLQETQYF; d_gene: NA; v_gene: TRBV7-6; j_gene: TRBJ2-5; abundance: NA
CDR3nt: TGTGCCAGCAGTTTCGGGAGCGGGAGGGCGACCCACTCTGGGGCCAACGTCCTGACTTTC; CDR3aa: CASSFGSGRATHSGANVLTF; d_gene: TRBD2; v_gene: TRBV27; j_gene: TRBJ2-6; abundance: NA
CDR3nt: TGTGCTAGCAGTCCGGCTAGCGGCTTTCTAGGCAATGAGCAGTTCTTC; CDR3aa: CASSPASGFLGNEQFF; d_gene: TRBD2; v_gene: TRBV7-7; j_gene: TRBJ2-1; abundance: once
CDR3nt: TGTGCCAGCAGCGAACAGGGGAGGGGAAACACCATATATTTT; CDR3aa: CASSEQGRGNTIYF; d_gene: TRBD1; v_gene: TRBV9; j_gene: TRBJ1-3; abundance: NA
CDR3nt: TGTGCCAGCAGCAGTAAAGCGGTTTACGAGCAGTACTTC; CDR3aa: CASSSKAVYEQYF; d_gene: NA; v_gene: TRBV5-4; j_gene: TRBJ2-7; abundance: NA
CDR3nt: TGTGCCAGCAGCCCAAAGCGGGGACTAGCGGACTACACCGGGGAGCTGTTTTTT; CDR3aa: CASSPKRGLADYTGELFF; d_gene: NA; v_gene: TRBV21-1; j_gene: TRBJ2-2; abundance: NA
CDR3nt: TGTGCCAGCAGGATGGGACTAGCGGAGAAAGAGACCCAGTACTTC; CDR3aa: CASRMGLAEKETQYF; d_gene: TRBD2; v_gene: TRBV2; j_gene: TRBJ2-5; abundance: NA
CDR3nt: TGTGCCAGCAGCGTAGGGTCGTTGCTAGCGGGGGAAGAGACCCAGTACTTC; CDR3aa: CASSVGSLLAGEETQYF; d_gene: TRBD2; v_gene: TRBV9; j_gene: TRBJ2-5; abundance: NA
CDR3nt: TGTGCCAGCAGCTTAATCGGGACACCCACCGGGGAGCTGTTTTTT; CDR3aa: CASSLIGTPTGELFF; d_gene: NA; v_gene: TRBV7-2; j_gene: TRBJ2-2; abundance: NA
CDR3nt: TGTGCCAGCAGCTTCAGTAATGAGCAGTTCTTC; CDR3aa: CASSFSNEQFF; d_gene: NA; v_gene: TRBV7-9; j_gene: TRBJ2-1; abundance: NA
CDR3nt: TGTGCCAGCAGCTTCGACAGCTCCTACAATGAGCAGTTCTTC; CDR3aa: CASSFDSSYNEQFF; d_gene: NA; v_gene: TRBV5-4; j_gene: TRBJ2-1; abundance: NA
CDR3nt: TGTGCCAGCAGCTTGCCGCCGGTAAACAATGAGCAGTTCTTC; CDR3aa: CASSLPPVNNEQFF; d_gene: NA; v_gene: TRBV5-4; j_gene: TRBJ2-1; abundance: NA
CDR3nt: TGTGCCAGCACTCTAGCGGGGCTTAACAGCAATCAGCCCCAGCATTTT; CDR3aa: CASTLAGLNSNQPQHF; d_gene: NA; v_gene: TRBV7-2; j_gene: TRBJ1-5; abundance: NA
CDR3nt: TGTGCCAGCAGTTTCACCTCAGGGGAAGGAAGGACCCAGTACTTC; CDR3aa: CASSFTSGEGRTQYF; d_gene: NA; v_gene: TRBV6-6; j_gene: TRBJ2-5; abundance: few
CDR3nt: TGCGCCAGCAGCTTGTCCGGGACAGGGAGAGCCGGGGAGCTGTTTTTT; CDR3aa: CASSLSGTGRAGELFF; d_gene: TRBD1; v_gene: TRBV5-1; j_gene: TRBJ2-2; abundance: NA
CDR3nt: TGTGCCAGCAGGGGCCGTAGGGGGACTGAAGCTTTCTTT; CDR3aa: CASRGRRGTEAFF; d_gene: NA; v_gene: TRBV12-3/TRBV12-4; j_gene: TRBJ1-1; abundance: NA
CDR3nt: TGCGCCAGCAGCCGACCCCAGGGACTAGCGGGCGCTGAGACCCAGTACTTC; CDR3aa: CASSRPQGLAGAETQYF; d_gene: TRBD2; v_gene: TRBV4-1; j_gene: TRBJ2-5; abundance: NA
CDR3nt: TGTGCCAGCAGCGTGACGGGTCCCCGGGGGGCTTTGAACACTGAAGCTTTCTTT; CDR3aa: CASSVTGPRGALNTEAFF; d_gene: NA; v_gene: TRBV28; j_gene: TRBJ1-1; abundance: NA
CDR3nt: TGTGCCAGCAGCTTAGACGGGTCACCCCTCCACTTT; CDR3aa: CASSLDGSPLHF; d_gene: NA; v_gene: TRBV7-9; j_gene: TRBJ1-6; abundance: few
CDR3nt: TGCGCCAGCAGCTTGGAGGGGGCCACCTACAATGAGCAGTTCTTC; CDR3aa: CASSLEGATYNEQFF; d_gene: TRBD1; v_gene: TRBV5-1; j_gene: TRBJ2-1; abundance: NA
CDR3nt: TGTGCCAGCAGCCTAAGGGGGAACACCGGGGAGCTGTTTTTT; CDR3aa: CASSLRGNTGELFF; d_gene: NA; v_gene: TRBV11-2; j_gene: TRBJ2-2; abundance: NA
CDR3nt: TGTGCCTACTGGGGGGGCTCCTACGAGCAGTACTTC; CDR3aa: CAYWGGSYEQYF; d_gene: TRBD2; v_gene: TRBV30; j_gene: TRBJ2-7; abundance: NA
CDR3nt: TGCGCCAGCAGCCACGGCAGGCCCTCTATAAGCTACACCTTC; CDR3aa: CASSHGRPSISYTF; d_gene: NA; v_gene: TRBV4-1; j_gene: TRBJ1-2; abundance: NA
CDR3nt: TGTGCCAGCAGTGAAAAAGGGGTCTCCACTGAAGCTTTCTTT; CDR3aa: CASSEKGVSTEAFF; d_gene: NA; v_gene: TRBV2; j_gene: TRBJ1-1; abundance: NA
CDR3nt: TGTGCCTGGAGTGCGGGGACGACAGGGGGGTATGGCTACACCTTC; CDR3aa: CAWSAGTTGGYGYTF; d_gene: TRBD1; v_gene: TRBV30; j_gene: TRBJ1-2; abundance: NA
CDR3nt: TGTGCCAGCAGCCATCATCTAGCGGGAGGCCCGTACGGCAATGAGCAGTTCTTC; CDR3aa: CASSHHLAGGPYGNEQFF; d_gene: TRBD2; v_gene: TRBV4-2; j_gene: TRBJ2-1; abundance: few
CDR3nt: TGTGCCAGCAGCCTTCAAGGGGGGACAGTTAATGAAAAACTGTTTTTT; CDR3aa: CASSLQGGTVNEKLFF; d_gene: TRBD1; v_gene: TRBV7-6; j_gene: TRBJ1-4; abundance: NA
CDR3nt: TGTGCCAGCAGCTTCGGGACTAGCGGGAGCGAGCAGTACTTC; CDR3aa: CASSFGTSGSEQYF; d_gene: TRBD2; v_gene: TRBV5-4; j_gene: TRBJ2-7; abundance: NA
CDR3nt: TGTGCCATCAAACCGGGACTAGCGGGAATGGCGGAAGATACGCAGTATTTT; CDR3aa: CAIKPGLAGMAEDTQYF; d_gene: TRBD2; v_gene: TRBV10-3; j_gene: TRBJ2-3; abundance: NA
CDR3nt: TGTGCCAGCAGTTACGGACCGGGACTACGCTATGGCTACACCTTC; CDR3aa: CASSYGPGLRYGYTF; d_gene: NA; v_gene: TRBV6-5; j_gene: TRBJ1-2; abundance: NA
CDR3nt: TGTGCCAGCAGTTCCCGACGAGCGGGAGGGGGGGATACGCAGTATTTT; CDR3aa: CASSSRRAGGGDTQYF; d_gene: TRBD2; v_gene: TRBV28; j_gene: TRBJ2-3; abundance: NA
CDR3nt: TGTGCCAGCAGCCAAGCACAGGGTTTTAGCGGCTACACCTTC; CDR3aa: CASSQAQGFSGYTF; d_gene: NA; v_gene: TRBV3-1/TRBV3-2; j_gene: TRBJ1-2; abundance: NA
CDR3nt: TGTACCAGCAGTGACCGTGGGCACCCACAAGAGACCCAGTACTTC; CDR3aa: CTSSDRGHPQETQYF; d_gene: NA; v_gene: TRBV27; j_gene: TRBJ2-5; abundance: NA
CDR3nt: TGTGCCAGCAGCTTCCTCCCACCAGGTAGCGGGGGGGCAAATGAGCAGTTCTTC; CDR3aa: CASSFLPPGSGGANEQFF; d_gene: TRBD2; v_gene: TRBV7-2; j_gene: TRBJ2-1; abundance: NA
CDR3nt: TGTGCCAGTAGCCCTAGGACAGGGGCGAGTGGCTACACCTTC; CDR3aa: CASSPRTGASGYTF; d_gene: TRBD1; v_gene: TRBV19; j_gene: TRBJ1-2; abundance: NA
CDR3nt: TGTGCCAGCAGCCCGGGACTAGCGGGAGGAGAATACGAGCAGTACTTC; CDR3aa: CASSPGLAGGEYEQYF; d_gene: TRBD2; v_gene: TRBV11-2; j_gene: TRBJ2-7; abundance: NA
CDR3nt: TGTGCCTGGAGTGTGTCTCAAGAGACCCAGTACTTC; CDR3aa: CAWSVSQETQYF; d_gene: NA; v_gene: TRBV30; j_gene: TRBJ2-5; abundance: once
CDR3nt: TGTGCCAGCAGTTACATACAGGGTGGCGAGCAGTACTTC; CDR3aa: CASSYIQGGEQYF; d_gene: NA; v_gene: TRBV6-5; j_gene: TRBJ2-7; abundance: NA
CDR3nt: TGTGCCAGCAGTGAAGCGGGACACTATTTGACTAATGAAAAACTGTTTTTT; CDR3aa: CASSEAGHYLTNEKLFF; d_gene: NA; v_gene: TRBV6-1; j_gene: TRBJ1-4; abundance: NA
CDR3nt: TGTGCCAGCAAACGCGAGAGGGACTCCTACGAGCAGTACTTC; CDR3aa: CASKRERDSYEQYF; d_gene: NA; v_gene: TRBV2; j_gene: TRBJ2-7; abundance: few
CDR3nt: TGTGCCAGCAGCTTAGTACTAGCGGGAGGTTACAATGAGCAGTTCTTC; CDR3aa: CASSLVLAGGYNEQFF; d_gene: TRBD2; v_gene: TRBV11-1; j_gene: TRBJ2-1; abundance: NA
CDR3nt: TGTGCCAGCAGGGGGGGGATGCTACTCTATGGCTACACCTTC; CDR3aa: CASRGGMLLYGYTF; d_gene: NA; v_gene: TRBV6-5; j_gene: TRBJ1-2; abundance: NA
CDR3nt: TGTGCCAGCAGCCCCTCCCGGGGAGATACCTACGAGCAGTACTTC; CDR3aa: CASSPSRGDTYEQYF; d_gene: NA; v_gene: TRBV6-5; j_gene: TRBJ2-7; abundance: NA